The subject of this entry is one T cell receptor (beta chain). Molecular barcoding with unique molecular identifiers was used for the TCRbeta library. Via MiXCR, TCRdb re-called the PCR reads, giving one row per CDR3 protein. The sample comprises some 550,000 distinct CDR3 sequences, around 17% of which are singletons, and about 3.1% rests with the top ten. This entry belongs to a study of T-cell reconstitution after alpha-beta-depleted transplantation in children. This CDR3 is 18 amino acids long. Trimming took 0 bases from V and 4 from J; bases not matched to a gene: 12. Germline CDR1 is LGHNA and CDR2 is YNFKEQ.

V is TRBV4-2 and J is TRBJ1-1; 9 positions match TRBD1. The specimen was PBMCs from the stem cell graft donor, collected from the stem cell graft. This clonotype was sampled from a human donor who donated a stem cell graft to a child with acute lymphoblastic leukemia. The CDR3 sequence is CASSQDRGTGIFVTEAFF. The DNA of the CDR3 is TGTGCCAGCAGCCAAGATCGAGGGACAGGGATTTTTGTCACTGAAGCTTTCTTT.